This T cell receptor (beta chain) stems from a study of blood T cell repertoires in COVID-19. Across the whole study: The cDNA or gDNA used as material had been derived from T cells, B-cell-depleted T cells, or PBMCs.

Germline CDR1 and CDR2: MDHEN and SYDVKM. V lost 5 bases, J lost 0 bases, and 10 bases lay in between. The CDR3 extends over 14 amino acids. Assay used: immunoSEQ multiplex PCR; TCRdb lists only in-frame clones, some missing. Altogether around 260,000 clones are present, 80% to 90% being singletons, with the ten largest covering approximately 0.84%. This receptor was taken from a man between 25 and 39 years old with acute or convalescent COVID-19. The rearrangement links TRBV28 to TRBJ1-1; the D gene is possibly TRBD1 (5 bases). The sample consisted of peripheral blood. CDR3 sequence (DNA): TGTGCCAGCAGTGACAGCATCATGAACACTGAAGCTTTCTTT. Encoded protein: CASSDSIMNTEAFF. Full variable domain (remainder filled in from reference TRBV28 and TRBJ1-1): DVKVTQSSRYLVKRTGEKVFLECVQDMDHENMFWYRQDPGLGLRLIYFSYDVKMKEKGDIPEGYSVSREKKERFSLILESASTNQTSMYLCASSDSIMNTEAFFGQGTRLTVV.